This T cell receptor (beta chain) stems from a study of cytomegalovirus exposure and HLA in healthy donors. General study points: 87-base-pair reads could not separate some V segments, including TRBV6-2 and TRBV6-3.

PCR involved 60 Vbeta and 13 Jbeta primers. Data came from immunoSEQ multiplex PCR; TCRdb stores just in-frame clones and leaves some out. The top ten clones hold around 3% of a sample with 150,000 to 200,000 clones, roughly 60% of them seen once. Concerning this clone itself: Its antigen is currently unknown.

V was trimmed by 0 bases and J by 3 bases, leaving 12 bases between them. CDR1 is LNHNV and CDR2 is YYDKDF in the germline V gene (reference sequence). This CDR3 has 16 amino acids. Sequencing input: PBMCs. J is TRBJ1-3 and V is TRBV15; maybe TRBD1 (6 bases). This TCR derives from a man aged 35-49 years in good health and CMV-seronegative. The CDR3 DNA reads TGTGCCACCAGCAGAGATAGGGGGTACGTTGGAAACACCATATATTTT. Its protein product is CATSRDRGYVGNTIYF.